This TCR beta chain was observed in a study of identical twins. General study results and limits: While abundant cord blood beta clonotypes carried fewer insertions, memory repertoires showed no such pattern. Models, which agreed with sharing between unrelated individuals, nonetheless underestimated the out-of-frame TCR alpha sharing seen in monozygotic twins.

V was cut by 1 base and J by 5 bases, with 10 bases left in between. Germline lookup yields CDR1 DFQATT and CDR2 SNEGSKA (reference sequence). CDR3 size: 13 residues. Healthy Caucasian donors formed the entire cohort. TCRdb re-analysed the 5' RACE reads in MiXCR, keeping a single row per CDR3 protein. The sample has approximately 620,000 distinct CDR3 sequences, more than 6.5% seen once. This clonotype has only a few counts. Its specificity is unknown. These data also formed part of another study, on yellow fever vaccine responses in identical twins. Per that paper: Twins' vaccine T cell responses were reported to seem partly convergent and partly personalized.

Specimen: PBMCs. V is TRBV20-1 and J is TRBJ2-3; D not certain. The sequence derives from a woman between 18 and 29 years old in good health. In DNA form, the CDR3 reads TGCAGTGCTAGAGTCGGACCAGGAGATACGCAGTATTTT. Its translation: CSARVGPGDTQYF.